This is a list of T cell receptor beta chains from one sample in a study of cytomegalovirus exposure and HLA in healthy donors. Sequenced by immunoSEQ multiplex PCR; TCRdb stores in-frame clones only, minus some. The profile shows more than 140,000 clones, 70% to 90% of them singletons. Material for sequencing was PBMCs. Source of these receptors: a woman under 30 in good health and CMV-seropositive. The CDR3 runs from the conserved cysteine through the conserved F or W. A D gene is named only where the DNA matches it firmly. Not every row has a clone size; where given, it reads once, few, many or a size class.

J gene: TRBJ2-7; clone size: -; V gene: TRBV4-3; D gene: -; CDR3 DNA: TGCGCCAGCAGCTTCCATAGCGGAACAACCTACGAGCAGTACTTC; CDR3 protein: CASSFHSGTTYEQYF
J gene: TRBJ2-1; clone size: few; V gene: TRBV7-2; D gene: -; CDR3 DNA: TGTGCCAGCAGCTTCTTAAATGAGCAGTTCTTC; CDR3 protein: CASSFLNEQFF
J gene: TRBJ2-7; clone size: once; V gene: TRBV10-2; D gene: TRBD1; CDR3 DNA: TGCGCCAGCTTCGGGACAGGGGTTGACGCCGAGCAGTACTTC; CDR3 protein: CASFGTGVDAEQYF
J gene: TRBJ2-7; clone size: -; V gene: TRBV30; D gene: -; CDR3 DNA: TGTGCCTGGAGAGAGGTCCGGAGCTCCTACGAGCAGTACTTC; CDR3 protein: CAWREVRSSYEQYF
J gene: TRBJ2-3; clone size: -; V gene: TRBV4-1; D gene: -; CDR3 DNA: TGCGCCAGCAGCCAAGTCATGTTTTTGAGGCGGGCCCCAGATACGCAGTATTTT; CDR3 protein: CASSQVMFLRRAPDTQYF
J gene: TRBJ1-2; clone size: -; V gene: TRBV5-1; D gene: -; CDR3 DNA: TGCGCCAGCAGCTTGGTGGTGGGGGAGGCCTATGGCTACACCTTC; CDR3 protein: CASSLVVGEAYGYTF
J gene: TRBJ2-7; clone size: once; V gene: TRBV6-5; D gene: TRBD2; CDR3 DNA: TGTGCCAGCAGTACGGGAGCACCCGGGGGGGAGCAGTACTTC; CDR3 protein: CASSTGAPGGEQYF
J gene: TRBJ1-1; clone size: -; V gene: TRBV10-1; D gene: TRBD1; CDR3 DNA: TGCGCCAGCAGCCCTACAGGGGTAGCCACTGAAGCTTTCTTT; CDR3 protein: CASSPTGVATEAFF
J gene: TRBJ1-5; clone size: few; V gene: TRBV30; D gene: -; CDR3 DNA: TGTGCCTGGAGTGGGCAGTCCAATCAGCCCCAGCATTTT; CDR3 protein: CAWSGQSNQPQHF
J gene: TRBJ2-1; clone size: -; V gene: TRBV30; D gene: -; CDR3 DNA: TGTGCCTGGAGGCTAGGGAGGGAGCAGTTCTTC; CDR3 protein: CAWRLGREQFF
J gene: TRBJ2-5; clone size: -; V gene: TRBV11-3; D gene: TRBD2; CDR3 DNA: TGTGCCAGCAGCTTATTACTAGCGGGAGTAGAGACCCAGTACTTC; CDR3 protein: CASSLLLAGVETQYF
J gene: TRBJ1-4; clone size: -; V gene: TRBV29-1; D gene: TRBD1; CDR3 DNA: TGCAGCGTTATGGGACAGGGCAGTGAAAAACTGTTTTTT; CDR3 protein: CSVMGQGSEKLFF
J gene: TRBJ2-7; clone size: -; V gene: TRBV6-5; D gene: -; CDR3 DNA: TGTGCCAGCAGTTACGGGGGGGAGCAGTACTTC; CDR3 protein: CASSYGGEQYF
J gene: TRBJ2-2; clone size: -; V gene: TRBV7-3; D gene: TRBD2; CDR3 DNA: TGTGCCAGCAGCTTACTAGCGGGAGGGTTCACCGGGGAGCTGTTTTTT; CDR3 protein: CASSLLAGGFTGELFF
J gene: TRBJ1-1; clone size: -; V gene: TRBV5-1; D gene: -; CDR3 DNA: TGCGCCAGCAGCTTGAGCAGGGCCGGCACTGAAGCTTTCTTT; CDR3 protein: CASSLSRAGTEAFF
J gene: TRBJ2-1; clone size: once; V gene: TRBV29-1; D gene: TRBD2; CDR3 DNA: TGCAGCGTTACGTCAGCGGGAGCCGCCTACAATGAGCAGTTCTTC; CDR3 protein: CSVTSAGAAYNEQFF
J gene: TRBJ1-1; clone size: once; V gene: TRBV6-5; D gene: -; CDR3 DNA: TGTGCCAGCAGTCTTGACAGTTTGAACACTGAAGCTTTCTTT; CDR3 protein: CASSLDSLNTEAFF
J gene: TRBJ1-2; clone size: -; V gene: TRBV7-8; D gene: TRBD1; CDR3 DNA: TGTGCCAGCAGCTCGGGACAGGCGTTGGGGGTTTCCTATGGCTACACCTTC; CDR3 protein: CASSSGQALGVSYGYTF
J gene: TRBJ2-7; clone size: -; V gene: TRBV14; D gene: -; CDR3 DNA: TGTGCCAGCAGCCTACTAGGCAGGTCCTACGAGCAGTACTTC; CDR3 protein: CASSLLGRSYEQYF
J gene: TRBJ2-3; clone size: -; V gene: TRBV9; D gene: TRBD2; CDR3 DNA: TGTGCCAGCAGCCACCGACTAGCGGGAGGGGGAGATACGCAGTATTTT; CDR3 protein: CASSHRLAGGGDTQYF
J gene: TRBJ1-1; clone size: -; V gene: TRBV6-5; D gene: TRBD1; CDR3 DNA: TGTGCCAGCAGAGAGACAGGGGGCACTGAAGCTTTCTTT; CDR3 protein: CASRETGGTEAFF
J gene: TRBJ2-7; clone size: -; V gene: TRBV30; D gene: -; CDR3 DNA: TGTGCCTGGGGCCCCACAGGGAATCGCTACGAGCAGTACTTC; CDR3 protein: CAWGPTGNRYEQYF